These 18 T cell receptor beta chains came from one sample sequenced in a study of cytomegalovirus exposure and HLA in healthy donors. Amplification used 60 Vbeta primers and 13 Jbeta primers. This table comes from immunoSEQ multiplex PCR, and its TCRdb copy is limited to in-frame clones, with some not included. This sample has roughly 170,000 clones, with about four fifths found just once. The sample was PBMCs. These receptors were collected from a man aged 25-40 years in good health and CMV-seropositive.

Only a few counts were recorded for this clone. The chain has TRBV4-1 and TRBJ2-1; TRBD2 matches 12 bases. Germline V gene sequence: CDR1 MGHRA, CDR2 YSYEKL. With 8 bases clipped from V and 3 bases from J, the junction kept 8 bases outside the gene matches. The CDR3 has 16 amino acids. The CDR3: CASGLAGLADYNEQFF. The CDR3 bases are TGCGCCAGCGGACTAGCGGGGCTTGCTGACTACAATGAGCAGTTCTTC.

The V and J genes are TRBV7-9 and TRBJ2-1, with 11 positions matching TRBD2. The CDR3 is made up of 16 amino acids. Germline CDR1 reads SEHNR; CDR2 reads FQNEAQ (reference sequence). The V segment lost 5 bases and the J segment 0 bases; nucleotides outside the gene matches: 3. The CDR3 sequence: CASSTGTSGSYNEQFF. The CDR3 DNA reads as TGTGCCAGCAGCACCGGGACTAGCGGCTCCTACAATGAGCAGTTCTTC.

V is TRBV7-2 and J is TRBJ1-1; TRBD1 might be the D (6 bases). The germline V gene has CDR1 SGHTA and CDR2 FQGNSA. The ends were cut back, 5 bases at V and 4 bases at J, with 17 bases in the middle. This CDR3 has 15 residues. The CDR3 DNA sequence: TGTGCCAGCAGCAGAGGGACATCCTCCCGCACTGAAGCTTTCTTT. The encoded protein is CASSRGTSSRTEAFF.

The CDR3 region is CASSLLTGAYEQYF. The CDR3 region has the DNA TGTGCCAGCAGCCTTCTCACAGGCGCCTACGAGCAGTACTTC. The gene calls are TRBV11-3 and TRBJ2-7; D is possibly TRBD1 (5 bases). Per germline, CDR1 SGHNT and CDR2 YENEEA. The CDR3 has 14 amino acids. V was cut by 5 bases and J by 2 bases, with 13 bases left in between. The full variable domain, completed using reference TRBV11-3 and TRBJ2-7, is EAGVVQSPRYKIIEKKQPVAFWCNPISGHNTLYWYLQNLGQGPELLIRYENEEAVDDSQLPKDRFSAERLKGVDSTLKIQPAELGDSAVYLCASSLLTGAYEQYFGPGTRLTVT.

The sample holds a few counts of this clone. For the CDR3, the DNA is TGTGCCAGCAGCCGAGGGACAGGGGATGGCGGCTACACCTTC. Translated: CASSRGTGDGGYTF. The rearrangement uses TRBV28 and TRBJ1-2; TRBD1 aligns across 10 bases. Germline CDR1 reads MDHEN; CDR2 reads SYDVKM. Germline trimming cut 6 bases from V and 8 bases from J; bases unmatched to any gene: 9. This CDR3 is built from 14 residues.

The chain couples TRBV6-1 to TRBJ2-7; 7 bases align to TRBD1. The CDR3 sequence is 13 residues long. V lost 4 bases to trimming and J lost 6 bases; unmatched junction nucleotides: 6. Germline lookup yields CDR1 MNHNS and CDR2 SASEGT. Here the CDR3 DNA reads TGTGCCAGCAGTGTTGGTAAGGGGGCCGAGCAGTACTTC. It specifies CASSVGKGAEQYF.

The chain combines TRBV1 with TRBJ2-2; the table calls TRBD2, which could not be checked here. TRBV1 is annotated as a pseudogene. The CDR3 runs 17 residues. The CDR3 bases are TGCACCAGCAGCCATTCGACCGGGACTAGCCTGATCGGGGAGCTGTTTTTT. It yields the protein CTSSHSTGTSLIGELFF.

The V gene is TRBV6-5, the J gene TRBJ2-7, with D maybe TRBD1 (6 bases). The germline V gene encodes CDR1 MNHEY and CDR2 SVGAGI. This CDR3 contains 15 residues. V lost 6 bases and J 2 bases, leaving 17 bases between the germline ends. The CDR3 coding sequence is TGTGCCAGCAGATATTCCCGGGACACCACCTACGAGCAGTACTTC. Residues: CASRYSRDTTYEQYF.

This chain links TRBV28 with TRBJ2-3; D not resolved. This CDR3 region has 13 residues. Germline lookup yields CDR1 MDHEN and CDR2 SYDVKM. V was trimmed by 6 bases and J by 4 bases, leaving 11 bases between them. The CDR3 sequence: CASSPLSADTQYF. The DNA of the CDR3 is TGTGCCAGCAGCCCCCTTAGTGCAGATACGCAGTATTTT. Drawing the rest from reference TRBV28 and TRBJ2-3, the complete variable domain is DVKVTQSSRYLVKRTGEKVFLECVQDMDHENMFWYRQDPGLGLRLIYFSYDVKMKEKGDIPEGYSVSREKKERFSLILESASTNQTSMYLCASSPLSADTQYFGPGTRLTVL.

CDR3 residues: CASSTNAGTGRDGYTF. CDR3 sequence (DNA): TGTGCCAGTAGTACTAACGCCGGGACAGGGCGTGACGGCTACACCTTC. The chain is built from TRBV19 and TRBJ1-2; TRBD1 matches 9 bases. The CDR3 has 16 residues. J gave up 8 bases and V 4 bases, and 14 bases lay outside the gene matches. Germline assignment: CDR1 LNHDA and CDR2 SQIVND (reference sequence).

Worth noting for this clone: An end of the junction differs from the germline gene, which may be a read error. V usage is TRBV7-9 and J usage is TRBJ1-1; a possible D gene is TRBD1 (6 bases). CDR3 length: 14 residues. Looked up from germline, CDR1 is SEHNR and CDR2 is FQNEAQ (reference sequence). The chain's CDR3 is CSSSRHTGTTEAFF. CDR3 coding DNA: TGTTCCAGCAGCCGACACACAGGGACCACTGAAGCTTTCTTT.

CDR3 in DNA: TGCGCCAGCAGAAGACAGGGGGCAGGCACAGATACGCAGTATTTT. Protein: CASRRQGAGTDTQYF. This chain joins TRBV4-1 and TRBJ2-3; 10 bases are shared with TRBD1. The germline V gene has CDR1 MGHRA and CDR2 YSYEKL. J lost 1 base, V lost 6 bases, and 4 bases had no gene match. The CDR3 totals 15 residues.

The chain joins TRBV27 to TRBJ2-7, with D possibly being TRBD2 (8 bases). The CDR3 extends over 16 amino acids. Germline CDR1 and CDR2: MNHEY and SMNVEV (reference sequence). V lost 5 bases to trimming and J lost 3 bases, with 20 bases between them. The CDR3 bases are TGTGCCAGCAGTCCCGGGGGGGACAGAAAATACTACGAGCAGTACTTC. It specifies CASSPGGDRKYYEQYF.

The gene calls are TRBV5-1 and TRBJ2-7; 7 bases match TRBD1. In germline, CDR1 is SGHRS, CDR2 YFSETQ. V lost 3 bases, J lost 3 bases, and 9 bases stayed unmatched. CDR3 length: 15 amino acids. CDR3 coding DNA: TGCGCCAGCAGCTACCGGGACAGCCACCTCTACGAGCAGTACTTC. It yields the protein CASSYRDSHLYEQYF. The full variable domain, completed using reference TRBV5-1 and TRBJ2-7, is KAGVTQTPRYLIKTRGQQVTLSCSPISGHRSVSWYQQTPGQGLQFLFEYFSETQRNKGNFPGRFSGRQFSNSRSEMNVSTLELGDSALYLCASSYRDSHLYEQYFGPGTRLTVT.

The gene calls are TRBV30 and TRBJ2-5, with D perhaps matching TRBD2 (5 bases). The CDR3 covers 11 residues. In germline, CDR1 is GTSNPN, CDR2 SVGIG (reference sequence). V was shortened by 5 bases and J by 4 bases, with 8 bases between the two germline ends. The CDR3 DNA reads as TGTGCCTGGGCGGCGGGAGAGACCCAGTACTTC. Translation gives CAWAAGETQYF.

J is TRBJ2-1 and V is TRBV28, with D possibly TRBD2 on 6 matching bases. Trimming removed 2 bases at V and 5 bases at J, with 19 bases between. Germline CDR1 MDHEN, CDR2 SYDVKM. This CDR3 spans 17 amino acids. In DNA, the CDR3 is TGTGCCAGCAGTTTAATCCCCTCCGGGAGTTTCCACAATGAGCAGTTCTTC. The encoded protein is CASSLIPSGSFHNEQFF.

This chain connects TRBV18 to TRBJ1-2; the D gene is possibly TRBD1 (6 bases). The germline V gene has CDR1 KGHSH and CDR2 LQKENI. V gave up 3 bases and J gave up 0 bases, with 11 bases separating them. The CDR3 has 15 amino acids. Here the CDR3 DNA reads TGTGCCAGCTCACCGGCAGGGGAACCTAACTATGGCTACACCTTC. Encoded protein: CASSPAGEPNYGYTF.

The rearrangement uses TRBV28 and TRBJ2-7; possibly TRBD1 for D (6 bases). The CDR3 contains 13 residues. V lost 6 bases and J lost 7, with 16 bases in between. Germline CDR1 is MDHEN and CDR2 is SYDVKM. The CDR3 DNA follows: TGTGCCAGCAGCTCAACCACAGGGAATGAGCAGTACTTC. Residues: CASSSTTGNEQYF.